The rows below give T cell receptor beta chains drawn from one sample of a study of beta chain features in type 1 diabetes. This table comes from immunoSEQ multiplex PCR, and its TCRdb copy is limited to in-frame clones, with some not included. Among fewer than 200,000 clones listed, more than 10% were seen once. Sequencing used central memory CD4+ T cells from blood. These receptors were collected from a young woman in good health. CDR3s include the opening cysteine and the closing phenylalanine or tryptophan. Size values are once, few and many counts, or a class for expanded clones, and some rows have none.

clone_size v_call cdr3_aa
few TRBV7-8 CASSSGTGASSYEQYF
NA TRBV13 CASSPGGDSDNYGYTF
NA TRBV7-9 CASSSPTGTEGANVLTF
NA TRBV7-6 CASSLGKTGTSGAYEQYF
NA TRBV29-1 CSVKRENSDTQYF
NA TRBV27 CASSSGLAGNSYEQYF
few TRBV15 CATSRGTRSDTQYF
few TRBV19 CASVPGQGYTEAFF
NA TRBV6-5 CASSSYTGGAKGGYTF
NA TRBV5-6 CASSRLLAGAYNEQFF
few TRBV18 CASSPTNRGEAFF
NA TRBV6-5 CASSSGLAGVQETQYF
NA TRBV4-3 CASSQDRGGYGYTF
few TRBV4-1 CASSQDSRGLDGYTF
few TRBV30 CAWSFSGSETQYF
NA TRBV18 CASSPGSHSNQPQHF
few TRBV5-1 CASSSYRLSGTSGLETQYF
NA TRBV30 CAWSGRNYGYTF
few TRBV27 CASSPRGSGIYNEQFF
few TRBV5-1 CASSRQVPKETQYF